This T cell receptor beta chain was identified during a study of neoadjuvant anti-PD-1 for oral cavity cancer. Study summary: Most patients had three to four biweekly doses of 3 mg/kg nivolumab before resection. Non-progressing patients received a fourth nivolumab dose near day 43, then surgery on days 50-56.

The time point here: after neoadjuvant nivolumab, at surgical resection. Cohort: HPV-negative, locally advanced oral cavity squamous cell carcinoma patients. Profiled with immunoSEQ multiplex PCR; TCRdb holds only in-frame clones, not every one. Of over 6,000 clones in the sample, roughly 60% are singletons; the top ten hold 3.2%. For this clone: Its target is unknown.

Study-wide results and caveats: Post-nivolumab, blood T cell clonality was significantly elevated in non-responders.

This clonotype was obtained from a person aged 35-80 years with oral cavity squamous cell carcinoma. Sequences were derived from PBMCs, sampled after nivolumab (anti-PD-1) treatment.

Here the CDR3 DNA reads TGCGCCAGCAGTTCGGGGGACGAGCAGTACTTC. Protein sequence: CASSSGDEQYF. The chain has TRBV5-1 and TRBJ2-7, with a possible D match to TRBD2 (6 bases). The V gene lost 5 bases and the J gene lost 5 bases, with 8 bases spanning the gap. The CDR3 contains 11 residues. Looked up from germline, CDR1 is SGHRS and CDR2 is YFSETQ.